The 8 T cell receptor beta chains in this list originate from one sample, sequenced in a study of brain T cells in children with intractable seizures. Produced via immunoSEQ multiplex PCR; TCRdb's table is partial and in-frame only. This sample has fewer than 150,000 clones, with roughly 92% found just once. Here the sequenced sample was peripheral blood, taken at surgery. The origin of the receptors is a boy under three years old with hemimegalencephaly and intractable seizures.

The chain carries TRBV5-1 and TRBJ2-7; the match to TRBD1 covers 7 bases. V was pared by 2 bases and J by 7 bases, with 12 bases of the junction left unmatched. Per germline, CDR1 SGHRS and CDR2 YFSETQ. The CDR3 has 15 amino acids. The CDR3: CASSLQRQGSGEQYF. As DNA, the CDR3 is TGCGCCAGCAGCTTACAAAGACAGGGATCCGGGGAGCAGTACTTC.

J is TRBJ1-2 and V is TRBV7-9, with D possibly TRBD1 on 5 matching bases. V was cut by 5 bases and J by 8 bases, with 15 bases left in between. Germline V gene sequence: CDR1 SEHNR, CDR2 FQNEAQ (reference sequence). The CDR3 runs to 13 residues. This CDR3 reads CASSARGFRGYTF. The CDR3 DNA reads as TGTGCCAGCAGCGCCCGGGGGTTCAGGGGCTACACCTTC.

This chain links TRBV4-3 with TRBJ1-6, with D possibly TRBD1 on 5 matching bases. Looked up from germline, CDR1 is LGHNA and CDR2 is YSLEER. The V and J ends lost 4 bases and 10 bases respectively, with 23 bases between them. This CDR3 contains 17 residues. CDR3: CASSPFNGPGGNSPLHF. The CDR3, as DNA: TGCGCCAGCAGCCCATTCAATGGACCTGGGGGAAACTCACCCCTCCACTTT.

The gene calls are TRBV27 and TRBJ2-3; D uncertain. Trimming stripped 3 bases from V and 2 bases from J, with 9 bases between. Germline CDR1 reads MNHEY; CDR2 reads SMNVEV (reference sequence). The CDR3 has 14 amino acids. As DNA, the CDR3 is TGTGCCAGCAGTTTGAGCAGGCTCACAGATACGCAGTATTTT. This sequence encodes CASSLSRLTDTQYF.

The chain uses TRBV18 and TRBJ2-1, with 7 bases aligning to TRBD2. This CDR3 contains 16 residues. With 5 bases clipped from V and 4 bases from J, the junction kept 11 bases outside the gene matches. The germline V gene has CDR1 KGHSH and CDR2 LQKENI. The CDR3 sequence is CASSIIRASGYNEQFF. In nucleotides, the CDR3 is TGTGCCAGCTCAATTATTCGGGCTAGCGGTTACAATGAGCAGTTCTTC.

The count of this clone is one. This CDR3 is CASSPGGQEAFF. The DNA for the CDR3 is TGTGCCAGCTCACCCGGGGGGCAGGAAGCTTTCTTT. V and J are TRBV18 and TRBJ1-1; a possible D gene is TRBD1 (6 bases). CDR1 and CDR2 from the germline V gene are KGHSH and LQKENI. The CDR3 spans 12 residues. V lost 3 bases and J 8 bases, leaving 10 bases between the germline ends. Drawing the rest from reference TRBV18 and TRBJ1-1, the complete variable domain is NAGVMQNPRHLVRRRGQEARLRCSPMKGHSHVYWYRQLPEEGLKFMVYLQKENIIDESGMPKERFSAEFPKEGPSILRIQQVVRGDSAAYFCASSPGGQEAFFGQGTRLTVV.

This chain connects TRBV5-1 to TRBJ2-1, with TRBD1 as a possible D gene (5 bases). This CDR3 comprises 16 residues. In germline, CDR1 is SGHRS, CDR2 YFSETQ. The V gene lost 3 bases and the J gene lost 0 bases, with 13 bases spanning the gap. DNA for the CDR3: TGCGCCAGCAGCTCCTGGAAGGGGAACTCCTACAATGAGCAGTTCTTC. This sequence encodes CASSSWKGNSYNEQFF. The variable domain in full, completed from reference TRBV5-1 and TRBJ2-1, reads KAGVTQTPRYLIKTRGQQVTLSCSPISGHRSVSWYQQTPGQGLQFLFEYFSETQRNKGNFPGRFSGRQFSNSRSEMNVSTLELGDSALYLCASSSWKGNSYNEQFFGPGTRLTVL.

The chain links TRBV5-1 to TRBJ2-2; D perhaps matches TRBD1 (6 bases). Germline V gene data show CDR1 as SGHRS and CDR2 as YFSETQ. The V end was cut by 5 bases, the J end by 7 bases, with 15 bases between. This CDR3 comprises 14 residues. CDR3 residues: CASRVTGRNGELFF. The CDR3 region has the DNA TGCGCCAGCAGAGTCACAGGGAGAAACGGGGAGCTGTTTTTT.